Each of the 32 T cell receptor beta chains below was sequenced from the same sample in a study of control samples from healthy donors and cancer patients. Repertoires were generated with immunoSEQ multiplex PCR, while TCRdb's copy carries only in-frame clones and drops some. The repertoire holds some 150,000 clones, with about 93% as singletons. Sequenced: blood. The receptors were gathered from a man aged 50-60 years in good health.

This chain uses TRBV4-1 with TRBJ1-1; D gene ambiguous. Looked up from germline, CDR1 is MGHRA and CDR2 is YSYEKL. The CDR3 has 14 residues. V lost 1 base, J lost 3 bases, and 9 bases lay in between. CDR3 sequence (DNA): TGCGCCAGCAGCCAAGGCCCCCCAGACACTGAAGCTTTCTTT. Translated: CASSQGPPDTEAFF.

V and J are TRBV27 and TRBJ2-5; TRBD1 aligns across 10 bases. CDR3 length: 16 residues. Germline CDR1 reads MNHEY; CDR2 reads SMNVEV (reference sequence). V lost 0 bases to trimming and J lost 7 bases; unmatched junction nucleotides: 8. CDR3 in DNA: TGTGCCAGCAGTTTATCAGACAGGGGGCATCGGGGGACCCAGTACTTC. Protein product: CASSLSDRGHRGTQYF.

This sequence joins TRBV6-4 and TRBJ2-2, with 8 bases matching TRBD2. V dropped 4 bases and J dropped 4; count of bases not matched to a gene: 5. Germline CDR1 MRHNA, CDR2 SNTAGT. The CDR3 runs to 15 residues. The chain's CDR3 is CASSAAGAGTGELFF. CDR3 nucleotide sequence: TGTGCCAGCAGTGCAGCGGGAGCCGGCACCGGGGAGCTGTTTTTT.

The gene calls are TRBV2 and TRBJ2-3; D is ambiguous. V was pared by 3 bases and J by 0 bases, with 7 bases between. The CDR3 runs 14 residues. Germline CDR1 SNHLY, CDR2 FYNNEI. CDR3 protein: CASSDRRSTDTQYF. The CDR3, as DNA: TGTGCCAGCAGTGATCGTAGGAGCACAGATACGCAGTATTTT.

The chain recombines TRBV6-1 with TRBJ1-3, with D uncertain. V was shortened by 1 base and J by 0 bases, with 7 bases between the two germline ends. From germline, CDR1 is MNHNS and CDR2 SASEGT. The CDR3 consists of 15 residues. The CDR3 sequence: CASSEGASSGNTIYF. CDR3 DNA: TGTGCCAGCAGTGAAGGGGCGAGCTCTGGAAACACCATATATTTT.

This clone was seen a single time. The rearrangement joins TRBV19 to TRBJ1-1; unclear D gene. Trimming cost V 6 bases and J 6 bases, with 11 bases left between them. There are 12 residues in the CDR3. Germline V lookup: CDR1 LNHDA, CDR2 SQIVND (reference sequence). CDR3 coding DNA: TGTGCCAGTAGCAACAAGATTGCTGAAGCTTTCTTT. This translates into CASSNKIAEAFF.

This chain connects TRBV6-6 to TRBJ1-4; D remains unclear. In germline, CDR1 is MNHNY, CDR2 SVGAGI (reference sequence). V dropped 6 bases and J dropped 5 bases, with 7 bases sitting between them. The CDR3 sequence is 12 residues long. As DNA, the CDR3 is TGTGCCAGCAGGGGGAAGAATGAAAAACTGTTTTTT. This sequence encodes CASRGKNEKLFF.

This clone was observed once. Other DNA variants within this sample encode the same CDR3. V is TRBV4-2 and J is TRBJ1-1; D call uncertain. The CDR3 runs to 10 residues. Germline loops: CDR1 LGHNA, CDR2 YNFKEQ. The ends were cut back, 8 bases at V and 2 bases at J, with 3 bases in the middle. For the CDR3, the DNA is TGTGCCAGCCGCAACACTGAAGCTTTCTTT. Translated: CASRNTEAFF.

V and J are TRBV28 and TRBJ2-7; 12 nucleotides match TRBD1. The germline CDR1 and CDR2 sequences are MDHEN and SYDVKM. The ends lost 6 bases at V and 9 bases at J; junction bases unmatched: 9. CDR3 size: 14 residues. CDR3 nucleotide sequence: TGTGCCAGCAGCCGGGACAGGGGGCCCGATGGGCAGTACTTC. It codes for CASSRDRGPDGQYF.

This clone was observed a single time. CDR3 nucleotides: TGTGCCAGCAGCGTTGACAGGGCAGAGACCCAGTACTTC. Its translation is CASSVDRAETQYF. The genes are TRBV2 and TRBJ2-5; 7 bases are a match to TRBD1. The CDR3 contains 13 residues. In germline, CDR1 is SNHLY, CDR2 FYNNEI. The V and J ends lost 6 bases and 4 bases, in that order; junction bases with no gene match: 5.

The rearrangement joins TRBV28 to TRBJ2-7; 7 positions match TRBD2. The V gene's germline CDR1 is MDHEN and CDR2 SYDVKM. V was clipped by 8 bases and J by 3 bases; unmatched bases: 1. The CDR3 is 11 amino acids. In nucleotides, the CDR3 is TGTGCCAGCGGCGGGGGCTACGAGCAGTACTTC. This codes for CASGGGYEQYF.

The rearrangement links TRBV6-1 to TRBJ1-4; TRBD1 might be the D (6 bases). There are 15 residues in the CDR3. V lost 3 bases, J lost 6 bases, and 14 bases lay in between. Germline V lookup: CDR1 MNHNS, CDR2 SASEGT. The CDR3 reads CASSEHTGYDEKLFF. As DNA, the CDR3 is TGTGCCAGCAGTGAGCATACAGGGTACGATGAAAAACTGTTTTTT.

This chain links TRBV28 with TRBJ1-1; 9 positions match TRBD1. The CDR3 has 14 residues. With V trimmed by 7 bases and J by 5 bases, 8 bases remained unmatched. In germline, CDR1 is MDHEN, CDR2 SYDVKM. Here the CDR3 reads CASTPGQGNTEAFF. The CDR3 coding sequence is TGTGCCAGCACCCCGGGACAGGGTAATACTGAAGCTTTCTTT.

This chain links TRBV5-4 with TRBJ2-5, with D maybe TRBD1 (6 bases). The CDR3 extends over 15 amino acids. Germline assignment: CDR1 SGHNT and CDR2 YYREEE (reference sequence). The germline V and J ends were trimmed by 0 bases and 5 bases, with 14 bases remaining between them. As DNA, the CDR3 is TGTGCCAGCAGCTTGGCAGGGGTTTACGCGGAGACCCAGTACTTC. Translated: CASSLAGVYAETQYF.

The chain combines TRBV7-3 with TRBJ2-5, with D perhaps given as TRBD1 or TRBD2 (6 bases each). CDR1 is SGHTA, CDR2 FQGTGA, per germline. Trimming removed 5 bases at V and 7 bases at J, with 14 bases between. This CDR3 contains 13 residues. Here the CDR3 DNA reads TGTGCCAGCAGCCTCGGAGAGGGGGGGACCCAGTACTTC. Amino acids: CASSLGEGGTQYF. The variable domain in full, completed from reference TRBV7-3 and TRBJ2-5, reads GAGVSQTPSNKVTEKGKYVELRCDPISGHTALYWYRQSLGQGPEFLIYFQGTGAADDSGLPNDRFFAVRPEGSVSTLKIQRTERGDSAVYLCASSLGEGGTQYFGPGTRLLVL.

This chain links TRBV19 with TRBJ1-6; D is uncertain. This CDR3 contains 18 residues. Per the germline V gene, CDR1 is LNHDA and CDR2 is SQIVND (reference sequence). Trimming took off 4 bases at V and 0 bases at J, with 16 bases between the two ends. This CDR3 reads CASSTDGPFHSYNSPLHF. CDR3 in DNA: TGTGCCAGTAGTACCGATGGACCCTTCCACTCCTATAATTCACCCCTCCACTTT.

This clone was detected a few times. The CDR3 spells CASSFGGYSGANVLTF. CDR3 nucleotide sequence: TGTGCCAGCAGTTTCGGGGGTTACTCTGGGGCCAACGTCCTGACTTTC. The V and J genes are TRBV28 and TRBJ2-6, with D possibly matching TRBD2 (6 bases). The CDR3 is made up of 16 amino acids. Germline V gene sequence: CDR1 MDHEN, CDR2 SYDVKM. Trimming shortened V by 3 bases and J by 0 bases, and 9 bases separated the two germline ends.

This chain joins TRBV11-1 and TRBJ1-3; D is unresolved. There are 12 residues in the CDR3. With 5 bases removed from V and 9 bases from J, the gap between germline ends came to 11 bases. CDR1 is SGHAT and CDR2 is FQDESV in the germline V gene (reference sequence). The CDR3 DNA is TGTGCCAGCAGCCCGCGAAGGTCCACCATATATTTT. Its translation: CASSPRRSTIYF. Combining the CDR3 with reference TRBV11-1 and TRBJ1-3 gives the whole variable domain EAEVAQSPRYKITEKSQAVAFWCDPISGHATLYWYRQILGQGPELLVQFQDESVVDDSQLPKDRFSAERLKGVDSTLKIQPAELGDSAMYLCASSPRRSTIYFGEGSWLTVV.

This clone was counted a single time. The CDR3 loop reads CASRAGGNYGYTF. The DNA for the CDR3 is TGTGCCAGCAGAGCAGGGGGCAACTATGGCTACACCTTC. The V gene is TRBV4-2, the J gene TRBJ1-2, with 8 bases matching TRBD1. V lost 6 bases to trimming and J lost 2 bases; unmatched junction nucleotides: 2. There are 13 residues in the CDR3. Germline V gene sequence: CDR1 LGHNA, CDR2 YNFKEQ.

The chain links TRBV7-2 to TRBJ1-1; weak D call: TRBD1 (6 bases). The germline gives CDR1 SGHTA, CDR2 FQGNSA. Trimming took 1 base from V and 0 from J, leaving 15 bases between them. CDR3 size: 17 residues. The CDR3 region is CASSLGGAGDMNTEAFF. CDR3 in DNA: TGTGCCAGCAGCTTAGGGGGGGCAGGAGACATGAACACTGAAGCTTTCTTT. Together with reference TRBV7-2 and TRBJ1-1, the CDR3 gives the full variable domain: GAGVSQSPSNKVTEKGKDVELRCDPISGHTALYWYRQSLGQGLEFLIYFQGNSAPDKSGLPSDRFSAERTGGSVSTLTIQRTQQEDSAVYLCASSLGGAGDMNTEAFFGQGTRLTVV.

A few counts support this clone. The gene calls are TRBV5-8 and TRBJ1-1, with 10 nucleotides matching TRBD1. Germline assignment: CDR1 SGHTS and CDR2 YDEGEE. V gave up 0 bases and J gave up 4 bases; unmatched junction bases: 6. The CDR3 totals 16 residues. CDR3 residues: CASSLGDRGSFTEAFF. CDR3 nucleotides: TGTGCCAGCAGCTTGGGGGACAGGGGTTCATTCACTGAAGCTTTCTTT.

The chain carries TRBV3-1 (or the pseudogene TRBV3-2) and TRBJ2-3; TRBD2 aligns across 10 bases. The CDR3 is made up of 16 amino acids. V lost 6 bases and J lost 1; bases outside the gene matches: 7. CDR1 and CDR2 from the germline V gene are LGHDT and YNNKEL (reference sequence). CDR3 in DNA: TGTGCCAGCAGTGGCGGGACTAGCGTACGCACAGATACGCAGTATTTT. It is translated as CASSGGTSVRTDTQYF.

A word on this clone: At one end, the junction sequence differs from germline, possibly due to a read error. V and J are TRBV7-7 and TRBJ2-1; 9 bases match TRBD1. The germline gives CDR1 SSHAT, CDR2 FNYEAQ (reference sequence). The CDR3 loop spans 17 amino acids. CDR3 region: CASSLKMGQGRSNEQFF. CDR3 in DNA: TGTGCTAGCAGCTTAAAAATGGGACAGGGAAGGAGCAATGAGCAGTTCTTC.

The J gene is TRBJ1-4, the V gene TRBV9; D perhaps matches TRBD1 (6 bases). The CDR3 has 14 amino acids. The ends were cut back, 0 bases at V and 5 bases at J, with 8 bases in the middle. The germline gives CDR1 SGDLS, CDR2 YYNGEE. The CDR3 nucleotides read TGTGCCAGCAGCGTAGCGACAGGAAATGAAAAACTGTTTTTT. Translated: CASSVATGNEKLFF.

The rearrangement uses TRBV3-1 (or the pseudogene TRBV3-2) and TRBJ2-4, with D possibly called TRBD1 or TRBD2 (5 bases each). V was cut by 1 base and J by 3 bases, with 16 bases left in between. The CDR3 has 17 residues. Germline assignment: CDR1 LGHDT and CDR2 YNNKEL (reference sequence). The CDR3 coding sequence is TGTGCCAGCAGCCAAGGGGGGTCAACCGCCTTCAAAAACATTCAGTACTTC. Its translation is CASSQGGSTAFKNIQYF.

CDR3 in amino acids: CASSTGQGKGYTF. The CDR3 nucleotides read TGTGCCAGCAGTACGGGACAGGGGAAAGGCTACACCTTC. This chain connects TRBV6-5 to TRBJ1-2; TRBD1 agrees at 10 bases. The CDR3 runs 13 residues. The V gene's germline CDR1 is MNHEY and CDR2 SVGAGI. V shed 5 bases, J shed 8 bases, and the junction held 5 bases outside the gene matches.

The chain carries TRBV5-4 and TRBJ1-2, with D tentatively TRBD1 (5 bases). V lost 6 bases and J lost 8, with 14 bases in between. The CDR3 is 12 residues long. Germline CDR1 and CDR2: SGHNT and YYREEE (reference sequence). The CDR3 DNA reads TGTGCCAGCACCCTTCCGGGGGGAGGCTACACCTTC. Translated, it gives CASTLPGGGYTF.

The chain uses TRBV11-2 and TRBJ2-1; D perhaps matches TRBD1 (5 bases). Per the germline V gene, CDR1 is SGHAT and CDR2 is FQNNGV. V lost 7 bases and J 4 bases, leaving 26 bases between the germline ends. This CDR3 contains 18 residues. The CDR3 DNA is TGTGCCAGCACCCTTAGATCCCTTAGAATAGACAGTTACAATGAGCAGTTCTTC. It is translated as CASTLRSLRIDSYNEQFF.

This chain connects TRBV27 to TRBJ2-5; D assignment may be TRBD1 or TRBD2 (5 bases each). Germline V gives CDR1 MNHEY, CDR2 SMNVEV (reference sequence). V lost 5 bases and J 4 bases, leaving 14 bases between the germline ends. The CDR3 runs to 14 residues. CDR3 amino acids: CASSPPGTGETQYF. The CDR3 DNA sequence: TGTGCCAGCAGTCCACCAGGGACGGGAGAGACCCAGTACTTC.

The J gene is TRBJ2-7, the V gene TRBV3-1 (or the pseudogene TRBV3-2); 8 bases are shared with TRBD2. This CDR3 is built from 18 residues. Germline V gene sequence: CDR1 LGHDT, CDR2 YNNKEL (reference sequence). Losses at the gene ends were 4 bases for V and 0 bases for J; bases not matched to a gene: 14. CDR3 residues: CASSPPWRGTRFSYEQYF. The CDR3 nucleotides are TGTGCCAGCAGCCCCCCTTGGCGCGGGACTAGGTTCTCCTACGAGCAGTACTTC.

This clone was seen just once. The rearrangement uses TRBV7-9 and TRBJ2-7; weak D call: TRBD2 (6 bases). Germline V gene data show CDR1 as SEHNR and CDR2 as FQNEAQ (reference sequence). This CDR3 region has 15 residues. V lost 7 bases and J 0 bases, leaving 16 bases between the germline ends. The CDR3 bases are TGTGCCAGCACCATGGCGGGGACTTACTCCTACGAGCAGTACTTC. Translation: CASTMAGTYSYEQYF.

J is TRBJ2-1 and V is TRBV3-1 (or the pseudogene TRBV3-2), with 9 bases lining up with TRBD2. The CDR3 is made up of 16 amino acids. V lost 1 base and J lost 4; bases outside the gene matches: 5. The germline gives CDR1 LGHDT, CDR2 YNNKEL (reference sequence). CDR3 protein: CASSQVPTSGYNEQFF. In nucleotides, the CDR3 is TGTGCCAGCAGCCAAGTGCCGACTAGCGGATACAATGAGCAGTTCTTC.